One T cell receptor beta chain is described in this entry. Base qualities are not at hand, and no much larger clone is one base apart. The germline V gene (reference sequence) sets CDR1 to GTSNPN and CDR2 to SVGIG. V is reduced by 0 bases and J by 5 bases, leaving a spacing of 5 bases between them. The CDR3 covers 11 residues, taking in both the cysteine and the phenylalanine. Just the 33-base CDR3 DNA is kept, in frame starting at base 1. The sample comes from a study of graft-versus-host responses after intestinal transplantation (dated by TCRdb to the early 2020s). Context from the whole study: Recipients received multivisceral, liver-intestinal, or isolated intestinal transplants. Donor T cell macrochimerism was defined as a peak of at least 4% donor T cells among recipient peripheral blood mononuclear cells. Instead of going to the commercial service, samples from a few later patients were sequenced in-house on an Illumina MiSeq and processed with MiXCR. Every recipient was given anti-thymocyte globulin induction, then maintenance tacrolimus and steroids for 2 to 4 years. Bulk TCR-beta CDR3 sequencing was used to track graft-versus-host and host-versus-graft alloreactive T cell clones in the graft, circulation and bone marrow after intestinal transplantation. Alloreactive clones were identified by sequencing pre-transplant mixed lymphocyte reaction products and comparing them with unstimulated pre-transplant donor and recipient T cells. The cohort enrolled fewer than 25 intestinal transplant recipients including one retransplant, and a few patients lacking pretransplant specimens were excluded. Study-wide conclusions, independent of this receptor: The relatively low number and heterogeneity of intestinal transplant patients limited the conclusions. Early after transplant, peak levels of circulating GvH clones were found to be associated with declines in HvG clones. GvH clones were detected in recipient bone marrow, and some of these GvH clones were observed earlier in ileal mucosa or blood, consistent with an intestinal mucosal origin. In the allografts of patients with donor T cell macrochimerism, GvH to HvG T cell clonal ratios were high.

The time point label of this sample denotes: cells obtained before transplantation from donor or recipient. In mixed lymphocyte reactions, approximately 200,000 CFSE-labeled pre-transplant responders were plated with approximately 200,000 irradiated violet-dye-labeled stimulators and cultured for 6 days. Proliferating CD3+CD4+CFSE-low and CD3+CD8+CFSE-low responder cells were FACS-sorted on a BD Influx sorter after the mixed lymphocyte reaction. Receptor amplification or capture employed the immunoSEQ multiplex PCR assay. For most patients, genomic DNA was isolated using the Qiagen DNeasy Blood and Tissue Kit and was shipped frozen to Adaptive Biotechnologies for TCR sequencing. For most patients, genomic DNA was subjected to high-throughput TCR-beta CDR3 sequencing by Adaptive Biotechnologies. The authors' pipeline ran thus. Adaptive's ImmunoSEQ software was the source of the TCR sequencing data for 15 to 20 patients, while a few other patients were processed with MiXCR and VDJtools. To correct CD4 versus CD8 sorting errors, sequences present in both subsets at a frequency ratio below 5:1 were removed. CDR3 nucleotide sequences shared between donor and recipient were removed because the origin of such sequences could not be assigned. Alloreactive clones required at least 2-fold expansion over unstimulated cells and minimum CFSE-low frequency of 0.002% (template counts) or 0.001% (read counts). A clone was considered mappable if detected in the sequenced pre-transplant spleen, lymph node, or MLR CFSE-low populations of the donor or recipient. Cumulative frequency of alloreactive clones was calculated as a percentage of all sequences weighted by copy number. TCRdb stores this immuneACCESS table with in-frame sequences only. Part of the clones is absent; in the studies checked, under half of the shortfall reflects unresolved V genes, and no reason is known for the rest. The V and J calls and clone size come from that table; D and trimming were worked out from the DNA. The sample data list 15,000 or so clones, and about 29% of these were observed just once. The top ten clones comprise 3% to 4.5% of the sample.

The input for sequencing was alloreactive CD4+ T cells from a mixed lymphocyte reaction culture, taken before intestinal transplant. What this sample's cell subset or site label stands for: CFSE-low proliferating T cells sorted from roughly six-day pre-transplant mixed lymphocyte reaction (GvH or HvG direction). This TCR was recovered from a human patient who received an intestinal transplant. This chain is built from TRBV30 and TRBJ2-7; no D gene is confidently identified. The CDR3 reads as follows: CAWSVLDEQYF. The sequenced DNA: TGTGCCTGGAGTGTGTTGGACGAGCAGTACTTC.